This record looks at one T cell receptor (beta chain) sequence and its context. The sample is drawn from a study of blood T cell repertoires in COVID-19. The CDR3 consists of 16 residues. Looked up from germline, CDR1 is KGHDR and CDR2 is SFDVKD. Trimming removed 6 bases from V and 3 bases from J; junction bases left unmatched: 11. Repertoires were generated with immunoSEQ multiplex PCR, while TCRdb's copy carries only in-frame clones and drops some. The sample has some 350,000 clones; roughly 90% are singletons. Sequences were obtained from peripheral blood. The receptor comes from an older woman with COVID-19, enrolled during active disease. The chain is built from TRBV24-1 and TRBJ2-3; 7 positions match TRBD2. The CDR3 DNA is TGTGCCACCAGTTCCTCCCGGGACTATCCAACAGATACGCAGTATTTT. Translated, it gives CATSSSRDYPTDTQYF.